Presented here are 20 T cell receptor beta chains from one specimen sequenced in a study of cytomegalovirus exposure and HLA in healthy donors. The PCR ran on 60 Vbeta and 13 Jbeta primers. Clones were sequenced by immunoSEQ multiplex PCR, and TCRdb holds only the in-frame ones, with some missing. The repertoire consists of roughly 100,000 clones, with about 80% occurring once and the leading ten covering 5.2%. The sample taken for sequencing was PBMCs. The receptor set was obtained from a female donor in good health and CMV-seropositive.

The chain employs TRBV11-1 and TRBJ1-1; 7 bases agree with TRBD1. CDR1 and CDR2 (germline): SGHAT, FQDESV (reference sequence). The V segment lost 2 bases and the J segment 0 bases; nucleotides outside the gene matches: 3. CDR3 length: 15 amino acids. The CDR3 protein is CASSLNRGVNTEAFF. CDR3 bases: TGTGCCAGCAGCTTAAACAGGGGCGTGAACACTGAAGCTTTCTTT.

The rearrangement links TRBV29-1 to TRBJ1-2; D may be TRBD1 (6 bases). In germline, CDR1 is SQVTM, CDR2 ANQGSEA. The CDR3 runs to 11 residues. CDR3 sequence: CATGANYGYTF. CDR3 DNA: TGCGCGACAGGTGCTAACTATGGCTACACCTTC.

This clone was observed once. This chain joins TRBV23-1 and TRBJ2-2; possible D gene TRBD1, 5 bases. TRBV23-1 is identified as an open reading frame with a role that is uncertain. The CDR3 contains 14 residues. Trimming shortened V by 2 bases and J by 4 bases, and 8 bases separated the two germline ends. The CDR3 sequence is CASSQRGGTGELFF. CDR3 DNA: TGCGCCAGCAGTCAAAGGGGCGGCACCGGGGAGCTGTTTTTT.

The chain has TRBV11-2 and TRBJ1-2; TRBD1 matches at 10 bases. CDR3 size: 17 residues. Trimming cost V 6 bases and J 4 bases; bases outside gene matches: 14. From germline, CDR1 is SGHAT and CDR2 FQNNGV. The CDR3 DNA follows: TGTGCCAGCAGAGACCCAACCGGGACAGGGGCACTCTATGGCTACACCTTC. Its translation: CASRDPTGTGALYGYTF. Based on the CDR3 plus reference TRBV11-2 and TRBJ1-2, the full variable domain is EAGVAQSPRYKIIEKRQSVAFWCNPISGHATLYWYQQILGQGPKLLIQFQNNGVVDDSQLPKDRFSAERLKGVDSTLKIQPAKLEDSAVYLCASRDPTGTGALYGYTFGSGTRLTVV.

This chain joins TRBV27 and TRBJ2-2; no clear D gene. Germline loops: CDR1 MNHEY, CDR2 SMNVEV (reference sequence). Trimming removed 4 bases from V and 5 bases from J, with 11 bases in between. The CDR3 loop spans 14 amino acids. The CDR3 bases are TGTGCCAGCAGTTCGCACTCCTCGACCGGGGAGCTGTTTTTT. It is translated as CASSSHSSTGELFF.

The chain links TRBV30 to TRBJ1-1, with D perhaps TRBD1 (5 bases). Germline V lookup: CDR1 GTSNPN, CDR2 SVGIG (reference sequence). This CDR3 spans 12 amino acids. Deletions cut 0 bases from V and 4 bases from J, with 6 bases between. Here the CDR3 reads CAWSVRGTEAFF. CDR3 in DNA: TGTGCCTGGAGTGTAAGGGGCACTGAAGCTTTCTTT.

For this clone: The junction departs from the called germline gene at one end, perhaps through a read error. V gene TRBV7-7 combines with J gene TRBJ2-3; TRBD1 is a possible D gene (5 bases). The germline V gene has CDR1 SSHAT and CDR2 FNYEAQ (reference sequence). CDR3 length: 15 residues. In DNA, the CDR3 is TGTGCTAGCAGCTCCCTACTGGGGCCTTTCGATACGCAGTATTTT. It codes for CASSSLLGPFDTQYF.

For this clone: Germline is not matched at one junction end, which may reflect a read error. CDR3: CASSPGGGPNTGELFF. The CDR3, as DNA: TGTGCTAGCAGCCCAGGGGGCGGGCCGAACACCGGGGAGCTGTTTTTT. The rearrangement links TRBV7-7 to TRBJ2-2, with 8 bases fitting TRBD1. This CDR3 has 16 amino acids. From germline, CDR1 is SSHAT and CDR2 FNYEAQ (reference sequence).

J is TRBJ2-5 and V is TRBV9, with a possible D match to TRBD1 (7 bases). Trimming cost V 4 bases and J 0 bases, with 10 bases left between them. Germline-derived CDR1 and CDR2 are SGDLS and YYNGEE. CDR3 size: 14 residues. The CDR3 DNA is TGTGCCAGCAGCCCAGGGGGGTACCAAGAGACCCAGTACTTC. This gives the protein CASSPGGYQETQYF.

The rearrangement uses TRBV28 and TRBJ1-2; D call uncertain. The V end was cut by 5 bases, the J end by 5 bases, with 21 bases between. The CDR3 covers 16 residues. The germline V gene has CDR1 MDHEN and CDR2 SYDVKM. CDR3 in amino acids: CASSLRSMHSRYGYTF. The DNA for the CDR3 is TGTGCCAGCAGTCTCCGGTCGATGCACAGTCGATATGGCTACACCTTC.

The chain couples TRBV10-2 to TRBJ1-4, with D hard to call. Trimming took 2 bases from V and 5 from J, leaving 6 bases between them. The germline gives CDR1 WSHSY, CDR2 SAAADI. CDR3 length equals 13 residues. CDR3 amino acids: CASSERGNEKLFF. The CDR3 nucleotides read TGCGCCAGCAGTGAGAGAGGGAATGAAAAACTGTTTTTT.

The rearrangement uses TRBV27 and TRBJ1-2; D perhaps matches TRBD1 (6 bases). The V end was cut by 4 bases, the J end by 8 bases, with 23 bases between. The CDR3 extends over 16 amino acids. Germline loops: CDR1 MNHEY, CDR2 SMNVEV (reference sequence). The CDR3 here is CASSSAGGNRMRGYTF. The CDR3 DNA follows: TGTGCCAGCAGTTCGGCGGGGGGCAATCGTATGAGGGGCTACACCTTC.

The chain employs TRBV5-1 and TRBJ2-1, with TRBD1 matching over 7 bases. The CDR3 spans 15 residues. After removal of 3 bases from V and 4 bases from J, the junction contained 7 bases not matched to a gene. CDR1 and CDR2 (germline): SGHRS, YFSETQ. Written as DNA, the CDR3 is TGCGCCAGCAGCTCGATGGACAGGTCTTACAATGAGCAGTTCTTC. Translated, it gives CASSSMDRSYNEQFF.

This clone showed up just once. DNA of the CDR3: TGCACCACAAAATCGGGCTACAATGAGCAGTTCTTC. It encodes CTTKSGYNEQFF. V and J are TRBV29-1 and TRBJ2-1; D remains ambiguous. Germline CDR1 is SQVTM and CDR2 is ANQGSEA. This CDR3 has 12 residues.

The chain is built from TRBV18 and TRBJ1-6; no firm D call. Germline-derived CDR1 and CDR2 are KGHSH and LQKENI. Trimming cost V 3 bases and J 8 bases, with 17 bases left between them. The CDR3 runs 16 residues. This chain's CDR3 is CASSPYAAGSDSPLHF. The CDR3 DNA follows: TGTGCCAGCTCACCTTACGCGGCGGGGTCTGATTCACCCCTCCACTTT.

The chain links TRBV5-1 to TRBJ1-2; D is undetermined. The CDR3 runs 13 residues. Germline values: CDR1 SGHRS, CDR2 YFSETQ. Trimming removed 7 bases at V and 1 base at J, with 11 bases between. The CDR3 region has the DNA TGCGCCAGCCAGTCGGGAATTAACTATGGCTACACCTTC. The encoded protein is CASQSGINYGYTF.

V is TRBV7-9 and J is TRBJ1-1, with no clear D. V was trimmed by 5 bases and J by 2 bases, leaving 6 bases between them. CDR3 size: 12 residues. Germline CDR1 is SEHNR and CDR2 is FQNEAQ (reference sequence). The CDR3 loop is CASSLTNTEAFF. DNA of the CDR3: TGTGCCAGCAGCCTCACTAACACTGAAGCTTTCTTT.

This rearrangement joins TRBV18 to TRBJ1-1; no clear D. The V gene's germline CDR1 is KGHSH and CDR2 LQKENI. The CDR3 totals 12 residues. V was cut by 4 bases and J by 8 bases, with 11 bases left in between. The CDR3 protein is CASSQGLLEAFF. The CDR3, as DNA: TGTGCCAGCTCACAAGGACTGCTGGAAGCTTTCTTT.

This sequence joins TRBV5-4 and TRBJ2-2; 8 positions match TRBD1. The V and J ends lost 3 bases and 7 bases, in that order; junction bases with no gene match: 2. Germline CDR1 reads SGHNT; CDR2 reads YYREEE (reference sequence). This CDR3 has 13 residues. The CDR3 bases are TGTGCCAGCAGCTCAGGGGGCATCGGGGAGCTGTTTTTT. It codes for CASSSGGIGELFF.

The chain couples TRBV29-1 to TRBJ1-1; perhaps TRBD1 as D (5 bases). V shed 6 bases and J shed 5 bases, with 10 bases lying between them. The CDR3 is 11 residues long. In germline, CDR1 is SQVTM, CDR2 ANQGSEA. DNA of the CDR3: TGCAGCGTCGGGGGGAGAACTGAAGCTTTCTTT. It codes for CSVGGRTEAFF.